These 17 T cell receptor beta chains originate from one sample sequenced in a study of radiation and T cells in renal cell carcinoma. Profiling relied on immunoSEQ multiplex PCR, and the TCRdb table lists in-frame clones only, not all of them. The data contain approximately 150,000 clones, approximately 86% of them singletons. The time point here: blood 4 weeks post-SBRT, at nephrectomy. As to treatment: 15 Gy SBRT to primary tumor, nephrectomy 4 weeks later. Sample: blood, taken from a patient whose treatment included radiotherapy and nephrectomy. Receptor source: a woman between 50 and 59 years old with renal cell carcinoma.

The V gene is TRBV5-5, the J gene TRBJ1-6; unclear D gene. Germline-derived CDR1 and CDR2 are SGHKS and YYEKEE (reference sequence). Trimming shortened V by 4 bases and J by 9 bases, and 11 bases separated the two germline ends. The CDR3 loop spans 13 amino acids. The CDR3 here is CASSLRNGSPLHF. CDR3 nucleotide sequence: TGTGCCAGCAGCCTAAGGAACGGTTCACCCCTCCACTTT.

The chain recombines TRBV7-2 with TRBJ1-1; D not certain. Trimming shortened V by 2 bases and J by 3 bases, and 7 bases separated the two germline ends. Germline V gives CDR1 SGHTA, CDR2 FQGNSA. This CDR3 contains 13 residues. DNA for the CDR3: TGTGCCAGCAGCTTATTGAGGGACACTGAAGCTTTCTTT. Translated: CASSLLRDTEAFF.

The chain has TRBV5-1 and TRBJ2-7, with a possible D match to TRBD1 (6 bases). The CDR3 is 14 amino acids. The germline V and J ends were trimmed by 3 bases and 0 bases, with 10 bases remaining between them. Germline V lookup: CDR1 SGHRS, CDR2 YFSETQ. This CDR3 is CASSSQGSSYEQYF. The CDR3 DNA reads as TGCGCCAGCAGCTCCCAGGGGAGCTCCTACGAGCAGTACTTC.

V is TRBV28 and J is TRBJ1-1, with 7 bases that match TRBD1. This CDR3 spans 14 amino acids. CDR1 is MDHEN and CDR2 is SYDVKM in the germline V gene. Trimming at V came to 3 bases and at J to 0 bases, leaving 1 base not matched to a gene. Written as DNA, the CDR3 is TGTGCCAGCAGTTTCCAGGGGGTGAACACTGAAGCTTTCTTT. It yields the protein CASSFQGVNTEAFF.

J is TRBJ1-5 and V is TRBV6-5, with D possibly TRBD1 on 6 matching bases. Germline assignment: CDR1 MNHEY and CDR2 SVGAGI. The CDR3 contains 15 residues. Trimming removed 9 bases from V and 2 bases from J, with 17 bases in between. CDR3 residues: CARVQGLEGNQPQHF. For the CDR3, the DNA is TGTGCCAGGGTACAGGGCTTGGAGGGCAATCAGCCCCAGCATTTT.

The chain combines TRBV2 with TRBJ1-4, with D possibly matching TRBD1 (5 bases). The ends were cut back, 1 base at V and 5 bases at J, with 14 bases in the middle. Germline V lookup: CDR1 SNHLY, CDR2 FYNNEI. This CDR3 is built from 16 residues. For the CDR3, the DNA is TGTGCCAGCAGTGAAGTGGCGGGGACGGAGAATGAAAAACTGTTTTTT. It specifies CASSEVAGTENEKLFF. Filled out from reference TRBV2 and TRBJ1-4, the complete variable domain reads EPEVTQTPSHQVTQMGQEVILRCVPISNHLYFYWYRQILGQKVEFLVSFYNNEISEKSEIFDDQFSVERPDGSNFTLKIRSTKLEDSAMYFCASSEVAGTENEKLFFGSGTQLSVL.

J is TRBJ2-7 and V is TRBV28, with D tentatively TRBD1 or TRBD2 (5 bases each). The CDR3 extends over 13 amino acids. V lost 5 bases, J lost 2 bases, and 10 bases lay in between. The germline gives CDR1 MDHEN, CDR2 SYDVKM. The CDR3 coding sequence is TGTGCCAGCAGTGGGGGAGCCACCTACGAGCAGTACTTC. It encodes CASSGGATYEQYF.

V usage is TRBV28 and J usage is TRBJ2-1, with unresolved D. Germline V gives CDR1 MDHEN, CDR2 SYDVKM. This CDR3 is built from 14 residues. Trimming took 2 bases from V and 3 from J, leaving 8 bases between them. The CDR3, as DNA: TGTGCCAGCAGTTTAAACGGATTCTACAATGAGCAGTTCTTC. Translated: CASSLNGFYNEQFF.

The chain carries TRBV7-9 and TRBJ2-1, with D unclear. The V gene lost 1 base and the J gene lost 9 bases, with 7 bases spanning the gap. Germline CDR1 reads SEHNR; CDR2 reads FQNEAQ (reference sequence). The CDR3 covers 12 residues. CDR3 sequence reads: CASSLGAPEQFF. DNA of the CDR3: TGTGCCAGCAGCTTAGGGGCCCCTGAGCAGTTCTTC.

In its sample, this clone was seen once. The rearrangement links TRBV6-5 to TRBJ2-1, with D tentatively TRBD2 (5 bases). The germline gives CDR1 MNHEY, CDR2 SVGAGI. The CDR3 length is 14 residues. Between the trimmed V and J ends, which lost 0 bases and 8 bases, there was a span of 11 bases. The CDR3 is CASSYSTGDHEQFF. The CDR3 nucleotides read TGTGCCAGCAGTTACTCGACCGGGGATCATGAGCAGTTCTTC.

This chain uses TRBV18 with TRBJ2-7, with D tentatively TRBD2 (6 bases). Trimming cost V 3 bases and J 9 bases, with 18 bases left between them. The CDR3 contains 14 residues. Germline V gene sequence: CDR1 KGHSH, CDR2 LQKENI. This CDR3 reads CASSPPSGDGMQYF. CDR3 bases: TGTGCCAGCTCACCCCCTTCGGGGGATGGCATGCAGTACTTC.

This chain connects TRBV6-4 to TRBJ2-7, with 8 bases aligning to TRBD1. The CDR3 is 15 amino acids. Per germline, CDR1 MRHNA and CDR2 SNTAGT. V was clipped by 5 bases and J by 3 bases; unmatched bases: 9. Here the CDR3 DNA reads TGTGCCAGCAGTTACTGGCGGACAGGGAGCTACGAGCAGTACTTC. Translation gives CASSYWRTGSYEQYF.

The chain uses TRBV6-1 and TRBJ1-4; D call uncertain. The germline V gene encodes CDR1 MNHNS and CDR2 SASEGT. Trimming cost V 7 bases and J 9 bases, with 12 bases left between them. The CDR3 length is 12 residues. This CDR3 is CASTSGIQKLFF. The CDR3 DNA reads as TGTGCCAGCACCTCCGGGATCCAAAAACTGTTTTTT.

The genes are TRBV7-2 and TRBJ1-2, with D unclear. The CDR3 extends over 14 amino acids. Per germline, CDR1 SGHTA and CDR2 FQGNSA. V was pared by 2 bases and J by 8 bases, with 15 bases between. The CDR3 loop reads CASSLKGGSWGYTF. The CDR3 nucleotides read TGTGCCAGCAGCTTAAAAGGTGGGAGTTGGGGCTACACCTTC.

The rearrangement uses TRBV9 and TRBJ1-6; no clear D. The V end was cut by 3 bases, the J end by 7 bases, with 14 bases between. The CDR3 has 15 residues. Germline V gene lookup returns CDR1 SGDLS and CDR2 YYNGEE. CDR3 amino acids: CASSGINPENSPLHF. The CDR3 DNA sequence: TGTGCCAGCAGCGGAATAAACCCCGAGAATTCACCCCTCCACTTT.

The V and J genes are TRBV9 and TRBJ2-1; no definite D call. The CDR3 is 16 amino acids. Germline CDR1 and CDR2: SGDLS and YYNGEE. V lost 0 bases and J 4 bases, leaving 14 bases between the germline ends. The CDR3 sequence is CASSVGAGSSYNEQFF. For the CDR3, the DNA is TGTGCCAGCAGCGTAGGGGCCGGGTCCTCATACAATGAGCAGTTCTTC.

The V and J genes are TRBV4-3 and TRBJ2-6; D could derive from TRBD1 or TRBD2 (5 bases each). Germline assignment: CDR1 LGHNA and CDR2 YSLEER. The V end was cut by 0 bases, the J end by 2 bases, with 14 bases between. The CDR3 totals 18 residues. The CDR3 here is CASSQDLLTGPGANVLTF. Here the CDR3 DNA reads TGCGCCAGCAGCCAAGATCTTCTCACGGGGCCTGGGGCCAACGTCCTGACTTTC.